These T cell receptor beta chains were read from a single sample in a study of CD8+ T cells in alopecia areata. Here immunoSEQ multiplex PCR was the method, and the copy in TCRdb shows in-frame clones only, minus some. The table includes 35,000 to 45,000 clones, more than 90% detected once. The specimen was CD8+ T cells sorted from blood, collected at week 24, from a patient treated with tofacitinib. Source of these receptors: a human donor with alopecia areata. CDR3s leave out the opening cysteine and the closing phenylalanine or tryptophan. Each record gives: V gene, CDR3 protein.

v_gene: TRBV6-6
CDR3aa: ASKETPGLDSYEQY

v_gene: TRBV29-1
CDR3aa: SVEDTAGVF

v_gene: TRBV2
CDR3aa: ASNPGTGGLAETQY

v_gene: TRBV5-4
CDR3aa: ASSLGTSGSGANVLT

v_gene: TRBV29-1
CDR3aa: SVERSGLVGDTQY

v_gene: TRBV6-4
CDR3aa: ASSDGLPTDTQY

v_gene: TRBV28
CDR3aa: ASSARQSLETQY

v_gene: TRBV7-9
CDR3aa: ASSPRQGPASGELF

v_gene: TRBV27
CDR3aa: ASSLVGSYEQY

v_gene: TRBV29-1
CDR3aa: SVEGERGEQF

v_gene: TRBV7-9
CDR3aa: ASSQLGTGKDEQY

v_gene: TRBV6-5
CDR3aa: ASSRGTGRINEQF

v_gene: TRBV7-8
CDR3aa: ASSDGLALYEQY

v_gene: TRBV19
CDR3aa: ASFGGPGELF

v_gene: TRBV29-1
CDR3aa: SVVGGGPYEQY

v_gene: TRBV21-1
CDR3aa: ASRDRGRGPLH

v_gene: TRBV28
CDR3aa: ASTRTGSRWNEQF

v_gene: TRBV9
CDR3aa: ASSVAAGGTYNEQF

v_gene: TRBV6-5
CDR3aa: ASSLVGNSGANVLT

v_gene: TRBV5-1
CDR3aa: ASSRVDRDTEAF

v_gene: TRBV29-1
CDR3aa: SVEGLQNPHNEQF

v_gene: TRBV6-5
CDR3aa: ASSLDRDPYNEQF

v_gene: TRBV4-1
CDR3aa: ASSQGVGQPSYEQY

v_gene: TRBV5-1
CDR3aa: ASSLHQVRIEQY

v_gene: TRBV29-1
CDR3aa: SVEWREDYRETQY

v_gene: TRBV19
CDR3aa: ASTSYHNEQF

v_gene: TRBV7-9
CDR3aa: ASSIQRGGPYEQY

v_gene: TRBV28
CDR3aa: ASSWDQAGLSETQY

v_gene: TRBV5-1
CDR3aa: ASSFQVRREQY

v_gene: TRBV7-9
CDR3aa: ASSSGHIATNEKLF

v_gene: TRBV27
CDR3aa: ASSLGPPHRTEAF

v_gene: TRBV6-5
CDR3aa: ASSERMEGQPQH

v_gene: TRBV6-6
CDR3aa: ASSSTGGPHEKLF

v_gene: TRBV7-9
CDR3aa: ASSLRDSLYEQY

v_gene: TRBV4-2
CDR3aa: AGAGTVGNEQF

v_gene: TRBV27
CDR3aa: ASSVLSGELF

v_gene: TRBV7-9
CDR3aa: ASSYSGTGGEQY

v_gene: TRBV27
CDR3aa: ASSLTGVPFHEQY

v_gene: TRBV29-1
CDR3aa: SVEGQAEWTDTQY

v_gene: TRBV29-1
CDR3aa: SARRDVSYEQY

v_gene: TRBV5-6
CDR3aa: ASRRGGTDTQY